This entry lists 19 T cell receptor beta chains sequenced from one sample in a study of CD8+ T cells in alopecia areata (dated by TCRdb to 2017 to 2018). The label giving this sample's time point can be read as: about 4 weeks on oral tofacitinib. Taken with the paper, the label for treatment or condition translates to: oral pan-JAK inhibitor, 5-10 mg twice daily. Library construction relied on the immunoSEQ multiplex PCR assay. RNA was extracted from all samples and reverse transcribed into cDNA as template for TCR sequencing. TCRdb re-hosts the immuneACCESS table, in-frame sequences only. Its copies lack some clones; in the studies checked, an unresolved V gene accounts for under half of them, and the cause for the rest is not known. This sample gives 95,000 to 100,000 clones in total; around 60% of them show up just once. The ten largest clones capture 15% to 19% of the sample. The sample in question was CD8+ T cells sorted from blood, obtained at week 4, from a patient treated with tofacitinib. The receptors were sampled from a human donor with alopecia areata.

The J gene is TRBJ1-2, the V gene TRBV5-6; D might be TRBD1 (6 bases). Per the germline V gene, CDR1 is SGHDT and CDR2 is YYEEEE. This CDR3 contains 14 residues. Trimming cost V 3 bases and J 2 bases, with 11 bases left between them. The CDR3 sequence is CASSSEGENYGYTF. CDR3 in DNA: TGTGCCAGCAGCTCGGAGGGGGAGAACTATGGCTACACCTTC.

A note on this clone: Other DNA variants within this sample encode the same CDR3. The genes are TRBV4-2 and TRBJ1-3, with D perhaps TRBD1 (6 bases). V was cut by 0 bases and J by 0 bases, with 9 bases left in between. From germline, CDR1 is LGHNA and CDR2 YNFKEQ. The CDR3 extends over 16 amino acids. The CDR3 sequence: CASSQDPGDSGNTIYF. The CDR3 DNA sequence: TGTGCCAGCAGCCAAGACCCAGGGGACTCTGGAAACACCATATATTTT.

The chain is built from TRBV2 and TRBJ2-1; D might be TRBD1 or TRBD2, each matching 7 bases. Per germline, CDR1 SNHLY and CDR2 FYNNEI. The CDR3 totals 19 residues. Deletions cut 4 bases from V and 10 bases from J, with 32 bases between. In DNA, the CDR3 is TGTGCCAGCAGTGCACGGGGAGGGGGCTACCTAAAATACCTCAACGAGCAGTTCTTC. This sequence encodes CASSARGGGYLKYLNEQFF.

The chain carries TRBV10-3 and TRBJ1-2; 9 bases map to TRBD1. V dropped 7 bases and J dropped 1; count of bases not matched to a gene: 4. The CDR3 sequence is 14 residues long. Germline CDR1 ENHRY, CDR2 SYGVKD. The CDR3 here is CAIKMTGGNYGYTF. The CDR3 coding sequence is TGTGCCATCAAAATGACAGGGGGTAACTATGGCTACACCTTC.

The V and J genes are TRBV9 and TRBJ2-3; 8 bases map to TRBD1. The CDR3 has 18 residues. Germline V lookup: CDR1 SGDLS, CDR2 YYNGEE. With V trimmed by 1 base and J by 0 bases, 10 bases remained unmatched. CDR3 in amino acids: CASSVRTGNTPSTDTQYF. The CDR3 region has the DNA TGTGCCAGCAGCGTACGGACAGGGAATACCCCTAGCACAGATACGCAGTATTTT.

In its sample, this clone was seen a few times. This rearrangement joins TRBV25-1 to TRBJ2-7; D gene unclear. The CDR3 consists of 13 residues. V was cut by 4 bases and J by 3 bases, with 10 bases left in between. Germline lookup yields CDR1 MGHDK and CDR2 SYGVNS. CDR3 sequence: CASSGDAIYEQYF. In nucleotides, the CDR3 is TGTGCCAGCAGTGGAGACGCGATCTACGAGCAGTACTTC.

In this sample, this clone turned up a few times. This sequence joins TRBV10-3 and TRBJ2-2; D unresolved. V shed 4 bases and J shed 4 bases, with 1 base lying between them. The CDR3 length is 11 residues. CDR1 is ENHRY, CDR2 SYGVKD, per germline. The CDR3 loop reads CAISATGELFF. The CDR3, as DNA: TGTGCCATCAGTGCCACCGGGGAGCTGTTTTTT.

The V gene is TRBV27, the J gene TRBJ2-7; TRBD1 aligns across 10 bases. This CDR3 has 16 residues. J was trimmed by 5 bases and V by 5 bases; bases with no gene match: 12. CDR1 and CDR2 (germline): MNHEY, SMNVEV (reference sequence). CDR3 in amino acids: CASSMTGGARVNEQYF. The DNA of the CDR3 is TGTGCCAGCAGTATGACAGGGGGCGCGAGGGTCAACGAGCAGTACTTC.

The CDR3, as DNA: TGTGCCAGTAGTATTCATCAGGGCGGGATCGGCGAGCAGTACTTC. Translating it yields CASSIHQGGIGEQYF. The chain is built from TRBV19 and TRBJ2-7; D possibly corresponds to TRBD2 (6 bases). Germline loops: CDR1 LNHDA, CDR2 SQIVND (reference sequence). The V end was cut by 3 bases, the J end by 6 bases, with 18 bases between. The CDR3 consists of 15 residues.

V and J are TRBV2 and TRBJ1-4; 8 positions agree with TRBD1. V was pared by 0 bases and J by 8 bases, with 8 bases of the junction left unmatched. CDR1 and CDR2 (germline): SNHLY, FYNNEI. CDR3 length equals 16 residues. CDR3 residues: CASSEALLDREEKLFF. The CDR3 DNA follows: TGTGCCAGCAGTGAAGCCTTGTTGGACAGGGAGGAAAAACTGTTTTTT.

This sequence joins TRBV5-1 and TRBJ2-5; D is uncertain. Trimming removed 3 bases at V and 2 bases at J, with 2 bases between. Germline-derived CDR1 and CDR2 are SGHRS and YFSETQ. This CDR3 has 11 residues. The chain's CDR3 is CASSSQETQYF. The DNA of the CDR3 is TGCGCCAGCAGCTCACAAGAGACCCAGTACTTC.

CDR3 sequence: CASRPRGGSNQPQHF. DNA for the CDR3: TGTGCCAGCAGACCTCGGGGGGGCAGCAATCAGCCCCAGCATTTT. The chain employs TRBV5-6 and TRBJ1-5, with D possibly being TRBD1 (6 bases). This CDR3 contains 15 residues. CDR1 SGHDT and CDR2 YYEEEE come from the germline V gene. With 5 bases removed from V and 1 base from J, the gap between germline ends came to 13 bases.

CDR3 coding DNA: TGCAGCGTTGTGGGACAGAACACTGAAGCTTTCTTT. The encoded protein is CSVVGQNTEAFF. The rearrangement joins TRBV29-1 to TRBJ1-1; D possibly corresponds to TRBD1 (6 bases). CDR3 length: 12 residues. Trimming left V 4 bases short and J 1 base short, with 7 bases between. Germline V gene data show CDR1 as SQVTM and CDR2 as ANQGSEA.

On this clone: One end of the junction is discordant with germline, which a read error may explain. The chain employs TRBV10-3 and TRBJ2-6; no clear D. The CDR3 loop spans 14 amino acids. Per germline, CDR1 ENHRY and CDR2 SYGVKD. CDR3 DNA sequence: TGTGCCATCAGTGAGCCCCAAGGCGGTAAGGGTATGGCTTTC. Translation: CAISEPQGGKGMAF.

The V gene is TRBV7-2, the J gene TRBJ1-1, with D possibly being TRBD1 (6 bases). CDR3 length: 13 residues. The germline V gene has CDR1 SGHTA and CDR2 FQGNSA. The V and J ends lost 3 bases and 6 bases respectively, with 11 bases between them. The CDR3 spells CASSFGGRAEAFF. In DNA, the CDR3 is TGTGCCAGCAGCTTTGGGGGGCGCGCTGAAGCTTTCTTT.

This chain links TRBV3-1 (or the pseudogene TRBV3-2) with TRBJ2-7, with D unresolved. The CDR3 runs to 9 residues. The germline CDR1 and CDR2 sequences are LGHDT and YNNKEL (reference sequence). V was trimmed by 10 bases and J by 3 bases, leaving 4 bases between them. CDR3 protein: CAIRYEQYF. The CDR3 region has the DNA TGTGCCATCCGCTACGAGCAGTACTTC.

The chain uses TRBV25-1 and TRBJ1-4; 9 bases line up with TRBD1. Germline values: CDR1 MGHDK, CDR2 SYGVNS. J was trimmed by 5 bases and V by 1 base; bases with no gene match: 2. CDR3 size: 15 residues. CDR3 nucleotides: TGTGCCAGCAGTGAATGGGGGACAGGGAATGAAAAACTGTTTTTT. Translation: CASSEWGTGNEKLFF.

This chain uses TRBV27 with TRBJ2-3; the match to TRBD1 covers 10 bases. The CDR3 runs 16 residues. Germline CDR1 is MNHEY and CDR2 is SMNVEV (reference sequence). V was clipped by 6 bases and J by 3 bases; unmatched bases: 9. CDR3 DNA: TGTGCCAGCAGACCCCTGACAGGGGGCGCAACAGATACGCAGTATTTT. Protein: CASRPLTGGATDTQYF.

The V gene is TRBV4-1, the J gene TRBJ2-5, with 7 nucleotides matching TRBD2. The V gene's germline CDR1 is MGHRA and CDR2 YSYEKL. The CDR3 spans 16 residues. V was clipped by 1 base and J by 2 bases; unmatched bases: 7. The CDR3 here is CASSQAPSGVQETQYF. The CDR3 coding sequence is TGCGCCAGCAGCCAAGCGCCGAGCGGGGTTCAAGAGACCCAGTACTTC.